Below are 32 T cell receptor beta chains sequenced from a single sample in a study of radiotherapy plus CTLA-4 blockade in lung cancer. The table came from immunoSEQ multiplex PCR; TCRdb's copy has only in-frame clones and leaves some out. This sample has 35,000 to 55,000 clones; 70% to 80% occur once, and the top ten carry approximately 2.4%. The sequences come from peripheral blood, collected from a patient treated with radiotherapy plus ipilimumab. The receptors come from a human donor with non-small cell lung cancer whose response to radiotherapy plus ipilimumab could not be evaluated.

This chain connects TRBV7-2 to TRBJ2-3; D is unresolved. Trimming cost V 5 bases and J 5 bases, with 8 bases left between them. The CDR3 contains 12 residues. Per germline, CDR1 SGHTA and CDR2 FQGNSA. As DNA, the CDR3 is TGTGCCAGCAGCCGAACCAGAGATACGCAGTATTTT. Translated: CASSRTRDTQYF.

DNA of the CDR3: TGTGCCAGCAGCAAACCGGGACTAGCGGGAGGATTGACCGGGGAGCTGTTTTTT. Amino acids: CASSKPGLAGGLTGELFF. The chain has TRBV7-2 and TRBJ2-2; 15 positions match TRBD2. Germline lookup yields CDR1 SGHTA and CDR2 FQGNSA. Trimming at V came to 5 bases and at J to 5 bases, leaving 9 bases not matched to a gene. The CDR3 consists of 18 residues.

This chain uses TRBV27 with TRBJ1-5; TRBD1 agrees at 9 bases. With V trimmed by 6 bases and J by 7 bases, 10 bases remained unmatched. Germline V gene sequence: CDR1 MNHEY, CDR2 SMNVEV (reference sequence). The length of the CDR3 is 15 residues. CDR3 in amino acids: CASSSIGQGWQPQHF. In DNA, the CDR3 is TGTGCCAGCAGCTCGATTGGACAGGGGTGGCAGCCCCAGCATTTT.

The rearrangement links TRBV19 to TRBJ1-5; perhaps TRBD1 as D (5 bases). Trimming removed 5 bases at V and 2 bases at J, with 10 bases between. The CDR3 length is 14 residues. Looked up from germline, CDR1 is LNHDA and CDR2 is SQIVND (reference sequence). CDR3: CASSVGLGNQPQHF. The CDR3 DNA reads TGTGCCAGTAGTGTGGGACTAGGCAATCAGCCCCAGCATTTT.

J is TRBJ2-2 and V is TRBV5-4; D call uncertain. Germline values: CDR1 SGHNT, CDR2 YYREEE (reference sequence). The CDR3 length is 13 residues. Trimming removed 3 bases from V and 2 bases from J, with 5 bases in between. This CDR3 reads CASSSRNTGELFF. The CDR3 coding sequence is TGTGCCAGCAGCTCCAGAAACACCGGGGAGCTGTTTTTT. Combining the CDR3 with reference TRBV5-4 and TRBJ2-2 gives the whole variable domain ETGVTQSPTHLIKTRGQQVTLRCSSQSGHNTVSWYQQALGQGPQFIFQYYREEENGRGNFPPRFSGLQFPNYSSELNVNALELDDSALYLCASSSRNTGELFFGEGSRLTVL.

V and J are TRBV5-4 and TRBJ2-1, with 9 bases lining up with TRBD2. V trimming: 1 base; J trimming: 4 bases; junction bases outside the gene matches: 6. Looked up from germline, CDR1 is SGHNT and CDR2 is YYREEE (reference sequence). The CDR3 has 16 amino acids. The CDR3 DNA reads TGTGCCAGCAGCTTGAGGCGCGGGAGGGTTTACAATGAGCAGTTCTTC. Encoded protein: CASSLRRGRVYNEQFF.

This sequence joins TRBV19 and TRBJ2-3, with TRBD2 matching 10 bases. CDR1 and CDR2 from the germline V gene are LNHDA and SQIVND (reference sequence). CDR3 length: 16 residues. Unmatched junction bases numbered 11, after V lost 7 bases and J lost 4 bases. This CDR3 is CASTEVAGGRADTQYF. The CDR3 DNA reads TGTGCCAGTACTGAGGTAGCGGGAGGTCGCGCAGATACGCAGTATTTT.

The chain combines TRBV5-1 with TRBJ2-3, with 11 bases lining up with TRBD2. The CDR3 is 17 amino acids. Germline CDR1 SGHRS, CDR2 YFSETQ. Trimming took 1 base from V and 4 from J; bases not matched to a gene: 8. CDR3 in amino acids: CASSLSHGSGGADTQYF. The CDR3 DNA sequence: TGCGCCAGCAGCTTGAGCCACGGTAGCGGGGGGGCAGATACGCAGTATTTT.

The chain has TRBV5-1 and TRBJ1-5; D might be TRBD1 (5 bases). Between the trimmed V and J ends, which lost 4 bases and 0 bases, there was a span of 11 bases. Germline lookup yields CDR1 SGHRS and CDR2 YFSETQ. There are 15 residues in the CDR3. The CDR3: CASSETALSNQPQHF. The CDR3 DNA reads TGCGCCAGCAGCGAGACAGCGCTTAGCAATCAGCCCCAGCATTTT.

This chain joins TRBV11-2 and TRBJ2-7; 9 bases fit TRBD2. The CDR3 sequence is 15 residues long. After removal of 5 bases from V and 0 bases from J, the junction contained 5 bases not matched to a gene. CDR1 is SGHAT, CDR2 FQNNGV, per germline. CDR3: CASSPRLAASYEQYF. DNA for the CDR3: TGTGCCAGCAGCCCCAGACTAGCGGCCTCCTACGAGCAGTACTTC.

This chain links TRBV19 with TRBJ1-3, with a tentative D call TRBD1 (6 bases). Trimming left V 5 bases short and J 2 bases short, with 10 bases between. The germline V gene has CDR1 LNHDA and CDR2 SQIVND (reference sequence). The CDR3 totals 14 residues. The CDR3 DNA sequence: TGTGCCAGTAGTCCAGGGGATCCTGGAAACACCATATATTTT. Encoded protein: CASSPGDPGNTIYF.

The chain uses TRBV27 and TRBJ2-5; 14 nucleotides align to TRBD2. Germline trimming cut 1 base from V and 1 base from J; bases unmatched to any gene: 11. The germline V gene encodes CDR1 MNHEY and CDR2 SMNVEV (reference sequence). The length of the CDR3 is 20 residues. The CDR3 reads CASSLYTPGTSGGFQETQYF. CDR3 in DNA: TGTGCCAGCAGTTTATATACCCCCGGGACTAGCGGGGGTTTCCAAGAGACCCAGTACTTC.

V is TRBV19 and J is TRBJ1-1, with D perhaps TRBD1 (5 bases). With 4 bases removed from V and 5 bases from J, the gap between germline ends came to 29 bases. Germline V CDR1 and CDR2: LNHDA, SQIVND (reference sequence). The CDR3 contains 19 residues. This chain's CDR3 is CASSTLPRHELWGGTEAFF. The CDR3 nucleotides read TGTGCCAGTAGTACCTTACCCCGACATGAACTGTGGGGGGGGACTGAAGCTTTCTTT. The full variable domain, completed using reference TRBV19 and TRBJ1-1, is DGGITQSPKYLFRKEGQNVTLSCEQNLNHDAMYWYRQDPGQGLRLIYYSQIVNDFQKGDIAEGYSVSREKKESFPLTVTSAQKNPTAFYLCASSTLPRHELWGGTEAFFGQGTRLTVV.

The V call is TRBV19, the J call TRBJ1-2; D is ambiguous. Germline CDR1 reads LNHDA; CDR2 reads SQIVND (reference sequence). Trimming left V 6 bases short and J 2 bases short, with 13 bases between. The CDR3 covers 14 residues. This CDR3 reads CASRSGEVNYGYTF. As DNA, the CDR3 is TGTGCCAGTAGGAGCGGGGAGGTGAACTATGGCTACACCTTC.

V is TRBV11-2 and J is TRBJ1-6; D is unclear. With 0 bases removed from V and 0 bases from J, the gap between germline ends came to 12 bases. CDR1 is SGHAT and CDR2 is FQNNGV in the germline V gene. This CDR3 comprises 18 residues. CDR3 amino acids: CASSLEQEGLSYNSPLHF. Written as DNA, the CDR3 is TGTGCCAGCAGCTTAGAGCAGGAAGGCCTCTCCTATAATTCACCCCTCCACTTT.

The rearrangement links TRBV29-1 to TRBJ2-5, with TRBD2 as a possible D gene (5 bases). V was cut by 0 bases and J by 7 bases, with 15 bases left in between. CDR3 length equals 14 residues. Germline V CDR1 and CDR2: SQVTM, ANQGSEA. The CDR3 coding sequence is TGCAGCGTTGAAGAGGAGGTCAGTTCGGGGACCCAGTACTTC. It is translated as CSVEEEVSSGTQYF.

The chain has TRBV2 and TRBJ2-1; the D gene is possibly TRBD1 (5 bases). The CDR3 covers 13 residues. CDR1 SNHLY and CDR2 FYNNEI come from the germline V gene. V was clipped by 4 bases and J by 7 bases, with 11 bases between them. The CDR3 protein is CASSAQGRNEQFF. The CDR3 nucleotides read TGTGCCAGCAGTGCTCAGGGAAGGAATGAGCAGTTCTTC.

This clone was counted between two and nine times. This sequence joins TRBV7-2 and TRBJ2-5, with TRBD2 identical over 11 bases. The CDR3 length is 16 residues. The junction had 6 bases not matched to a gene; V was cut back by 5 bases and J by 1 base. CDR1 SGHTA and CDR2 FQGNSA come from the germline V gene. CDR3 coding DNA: TGTGCCAGCAGCCCCGGGACTAGCGGCTTCCAAGAGACCCAGTACTTC. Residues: CASSPGTSGFQETQYF.

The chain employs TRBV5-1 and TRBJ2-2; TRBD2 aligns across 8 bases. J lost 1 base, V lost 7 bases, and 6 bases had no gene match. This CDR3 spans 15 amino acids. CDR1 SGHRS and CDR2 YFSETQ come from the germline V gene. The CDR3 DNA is TGCGCCAGCGGCCACAGCGGGAGGAACACCGGGGAGCTGTTTTTT. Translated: CASGHSGRNTGELFF.

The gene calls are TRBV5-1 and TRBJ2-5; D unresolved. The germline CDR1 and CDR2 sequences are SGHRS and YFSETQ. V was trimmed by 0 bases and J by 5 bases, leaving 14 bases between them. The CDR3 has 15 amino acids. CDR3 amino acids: CASSLGQALGETQYF. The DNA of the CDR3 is TGCGCCAGCAGCTTGGGGCAGGCGCTGGGTGAGACCCAGTACTTC.

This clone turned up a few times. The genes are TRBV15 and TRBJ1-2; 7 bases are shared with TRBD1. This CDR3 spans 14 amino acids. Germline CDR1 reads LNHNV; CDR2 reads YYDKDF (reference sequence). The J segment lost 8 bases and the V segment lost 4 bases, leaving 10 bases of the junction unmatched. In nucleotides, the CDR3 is TGTGCCACCAGCACCACCGGCACAGGGGCCGGCTACACCTTC. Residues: CATSTTGTGAGYTF.

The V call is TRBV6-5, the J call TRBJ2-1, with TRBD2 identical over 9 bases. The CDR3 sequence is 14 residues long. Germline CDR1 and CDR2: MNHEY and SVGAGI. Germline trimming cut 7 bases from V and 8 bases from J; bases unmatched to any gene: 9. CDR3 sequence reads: CASTLRGGVDEQFF. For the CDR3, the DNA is TGTGCCAGCACACTGCGGGGGGGAGTTGATGAGCAGTTCTTC.

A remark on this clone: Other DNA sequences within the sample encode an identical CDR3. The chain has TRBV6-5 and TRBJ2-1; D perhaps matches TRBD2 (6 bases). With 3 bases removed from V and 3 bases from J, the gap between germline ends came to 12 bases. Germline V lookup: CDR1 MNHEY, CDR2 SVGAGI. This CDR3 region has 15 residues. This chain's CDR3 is CASSYGLASYNEQFF. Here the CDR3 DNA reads TGTGCCAGCAGTTATGGCCTAGCGAGCTACAATGAGCAGTTCTTC.

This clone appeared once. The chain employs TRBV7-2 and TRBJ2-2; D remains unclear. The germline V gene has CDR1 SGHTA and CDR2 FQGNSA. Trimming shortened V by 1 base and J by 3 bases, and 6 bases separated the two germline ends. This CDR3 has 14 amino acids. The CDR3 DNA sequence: TGTGCCAGCAGCTTAGGTACAGACACCGGGGAGCTGTTTTTT. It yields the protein CASSLGTDTGELFF.

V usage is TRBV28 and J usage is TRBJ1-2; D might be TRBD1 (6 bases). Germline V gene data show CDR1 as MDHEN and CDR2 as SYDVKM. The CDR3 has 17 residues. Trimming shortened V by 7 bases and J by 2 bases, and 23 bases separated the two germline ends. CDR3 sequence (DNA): TGTGCCAGCACCGGCGAGGGCAGGGGTCTGTCCAACTATGGCTACACCTTC. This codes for CASTGEGRGLSNYGYTF.

The CDR3 DNA reads as TGTGCCAGTAGCTTGGGCCCCGGGACTAGCGAAGAGACCCAGTACTTC. This sequence encodes CASSLGPGTSEETQYF. The J gene is TRBJ2-5, the V gene TRBV19; TRBD2 agrees at 10 bases. This CDR3 contains 16 residues. V lost 6 bases, J lost 3 bases, and 10 bases stayed unmatched. The germline CDR1 and CDR2 sequences are LNHDA and SQIVND (reference sequence).

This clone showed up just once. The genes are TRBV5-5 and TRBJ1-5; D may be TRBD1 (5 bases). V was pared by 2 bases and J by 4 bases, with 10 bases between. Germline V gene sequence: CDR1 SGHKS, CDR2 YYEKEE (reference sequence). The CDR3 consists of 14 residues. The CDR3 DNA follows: TGTGCCAGCAGCTTCGGACACAATAATCAGCCCCAGCATTTT. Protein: CASSFGHNNQPQHF.

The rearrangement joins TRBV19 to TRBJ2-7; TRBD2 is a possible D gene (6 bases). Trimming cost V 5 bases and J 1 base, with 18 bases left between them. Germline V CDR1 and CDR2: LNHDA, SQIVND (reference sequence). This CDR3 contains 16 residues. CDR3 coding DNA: TGTGCCAGTAGTTCCCCCGGTGAGCGGGCGTCCTACGAGCAGTACTTC. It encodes CASSSPGERASYEQYF.

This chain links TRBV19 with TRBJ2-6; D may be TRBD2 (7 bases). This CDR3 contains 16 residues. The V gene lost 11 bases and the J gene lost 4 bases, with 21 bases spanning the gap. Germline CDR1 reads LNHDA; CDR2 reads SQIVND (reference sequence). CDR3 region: CASHLGRGVGANVLTF. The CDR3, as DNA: TGTGCCTCCCACTTGGGGAGGGGGGTCGGGGCCAACGTCCTGACTTTC.

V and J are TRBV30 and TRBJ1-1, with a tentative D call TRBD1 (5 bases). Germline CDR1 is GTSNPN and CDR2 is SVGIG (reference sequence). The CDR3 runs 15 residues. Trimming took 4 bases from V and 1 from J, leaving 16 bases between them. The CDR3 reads CAWTHQGLRNTEAFF. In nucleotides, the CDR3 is TGTGCCTGGACGCACCAGGGACTTCGGAACACTGAAGCTTTCTTT.

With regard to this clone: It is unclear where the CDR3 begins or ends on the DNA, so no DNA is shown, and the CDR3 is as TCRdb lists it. CDR3 residues: CASSFFGQGSQETQYF. The J gene is TRBJ2-5, the V gene TRBV27; the table's TRBD1 call for D was not verified on the DNA. The CDR3 spans 16 amino acids, including both terminal residues. The germline gives CDR1 MNHEY, CDR2 SMNVEV (reference sequence).

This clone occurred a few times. The CDR3 region has the DNA TGTGCCAGCACCCTTGGGCAGCAGCTCTACGAGCAGTACTTC. This codes for CASTLGQQLYEQYF. The chain recombines TRBV6-1 with TRBJ2-7, with D uncertain. V was cut by 7 bases and J by 3 bases, with 16 bases left in between. The germline V gene has CDR1 MNHNS and CDR2 SASEGT. The CDR3 sequence is 14 residues long.